Shown below are 9 T cell receptor beta chains from a single sample sequenced in a study of human T cells and chemical hapten exposure. The time point was: pre-sensitization, week 0. Treatment denoted: therapeutic diphenylcyclopropenone sensitization with weekly scalp DPC. Each CDR3 protein is one row after TCRdb ran MiXCR on the RACE reads. The sample records about 98,000 distinct CDR3 sequences, less than 14% being singletons. Sequences were derived from whole blood, sampled in connection with sensitization to the hapten diphenylcyclopropenone (DPC). The receptors come from a woman aged 60-75 years with alopecia areata. Some clones in this sample may be carry-over from other donors' samples.

This clonotype was observed a few times. The chain has TRBV11-1 and TRBJ2-3, with 7 bases fitting TRBD2. The germline gives CDR1 SGHAT, CDR2 FQDESV (reference sequence). The CDR3 has 16 amino acids. The trim removed 3 bases at V and 5 bases at J, leaving 11 bases unmatched. The CDR3 sequence: CASSFTSGARGDTQYF. CDR3 coding DNA: TGTGCCAGCAGCTTCACGAGCGGGGCCAGAGGAGATACGCAGTATTTT. Looking up the rest from reference TRBV11-1 and TRBJ2-3 gives the full variable domain: EAEVAQSPRYKITEKSQAVAFWCDPISGHATLYWYRQILGQGPELLVQFQDESVVDDSQLPKDRFSAERLKGVDSTLKIQPAELGDSAMYLCASSFTSGARGDTQYFGPGTRLTVL.

CDR3 protein: CSANRLAGGHTDTQYF. CDR3 DNA: TGCAGTGCTAACCGACTAGCGGGGGGACACACAGATACGCAGTATTTT. This rearrangement joins TRBV20-1 to TRBJ2-3, with 13 bases aligning to TRBD2. This CDR3 is 16 amino acids long. V shed 4 bases and J 2 bases; nucleotides not matched to a gene: 6. From germline, CDR1 is DFQATT and CDR2 SNEGSKA (reference sequence).

At least ten counts were recorded for this clonotype. V is TRBV19 and J is TRBJ1-1; D may be TRBD1 (6 bases). The CDR3 runs to 13 residues. V gave up 7 bases and J gave up 8 bases, with 17 bases separating them. Germline V gene lookup returns CDR1 LNHDA and CDR2 SQIVND (reference sequence). The CDR3 region is CASTPLRGVEAFF. The CDR3 coding sequence is TGTGCCAGTACCCCCCTTAGGGGGGTAGAAGCTTTCTTT.

This chain connects TRBV20-1 to TRBJ2-7; the D gene is possibly TRBD1 (5 bases). V shed 0 bases and J shed 2 bases, with 14 bases lying between them. This CDR3 comprises 15 residues. Germline V CDR1 and CDR2: DFQATT, SNEGSKA (reference sequence). This chain's CDR3 is CSARDRGQRAYEQYF. The CDR3 DNA reads TGCAGTGCTAGAGATCGTGGACAACGTGCCTACGAGCAGTACTTC.

The chain recombines TRBV7-2 with TRBJ2-3, with TRBD1 matching over 7 bases. This CDR3 spans 14 amino acids. Germline V gives CDR1 SGHTA, CDR2 FQGNSA. With 6 bases clipped from V and 2 bases from J, the junction kept 5 bases outside the gene matches. DNA of the CDR3: TGTGCCAGCAGGCGACAGGGTTCCACAGATACGCAGTATTTT. It specifies CASRRQGSTDTQYF.

This clonotype was counted a few times. The chain links TRBV7-9 to TRBJ2-3, with D unclear. Trimming removed 1 base at V and 1 base at J, with 9 bases between. Germline CDR1 reads SEHNR; CDR2 reads FQNEAQ (reference sequence). CDR3 size: 15 residues. CDR3 in amino acids: CASSLGPSRTDTQYF. The CDR3, as DNA: TGTGCCAGCAGCTTAGGGCCCTCTCGCACAGATACGCAGTATTTT.

This clonotype was seen a handful of times. The V and J genes are TRBV5-6 and TRBJ2-2; D gene ambiguous. V lost 1 base and J lost 8, with 18 bases in between. The CDR3 is 16 amino acids. Germline values: CDR1 SGHDT, CDR2 YYEEEE. CDR3 sequence reads: CASSLWQNLIPGELFF. CDR3 nucleotide sequence: TGTGCCAGCAGCTTGTGGCAGAATCTAATCCCTGGGGAGCTGTTTTTT.

The table lists this clonotype with a few counts. V and J are TRBV28 and TRBJ2-3; D unresolved. With 2 bases removed from V and 5 bases from J, the gap between germline ends came to 8 bases. Germline CDR1 is MDHEN and CDR2 is SYDVKM. The CDR3 has 13 amino acids. CDR3 protein: CASSLVGRDTQYF. The DNA of the CDR3 is TGTGCCAGCAGTTTAGTTGGGCGAGATACGCAGTATTTT. Looking up the rest from reference TRBV28 and TRBJ2-3 gives the full variable domain: DVKVTQSSRYLVKRTGEKVFLECVQDMDHENMFWYRQDPGLGLRLIYFSYDVKMKEKGDIPEGYSVSREKKERFSLILESASTNQTSMYLCASSLVGRDTQYFGPGTRLTVL.

At least ten counts were recorded for this clonotype. This chain uses TRBV3-1 with TRBJ1-2; D remains ambiguous. Germline CDR1 and CDR2: LGHDT and YNNKEL (reference sequence). The CDR3 runs to 14 residues. The V and J ends lost 1 base and 8 bases respectively, with 14 bases between them. CDR3 region: CASSQGSKGHGYTF. As DNA, the CDR3 is TGTGCCAGCAGCCAAGGTTCAAAAGGTCACGGCTACACCTTC.